This entry is about one T cell receptor beta chain. This clonotype was recorded a few times. This clone's antigen is unknown. Within one base of it there is no much larger clone, and no base qualities were kept. This sample was included in a study of T cells after yellow fever vaccination (dated by TCRdb to the late 2010s). Turning to the overall study: The SMART-Seq v4 Ultra Low Input RNA kit was used to prepare libraries from fractions with low cell numbers. Bulk TCR alpha and beta repertoires were sequenced longitudinally to track T-cell clones before and after primary and booster YFV17D yellow fever vaccination. Bulk PBMC replicates and cell subsets were isolated from blood drawn at multiple timepoints before and after both primary and secondary immunization. Two healthy male donors made up the cohort, one aged 18 to 30 years and the other aged 30 to 40 years.

Reading from cysteine to phenylalanine, the CDR3 counts 15 amino acids. The CDR3 DNA has 45 bases and is translated from base 1. CDR1 and CDR2, per the germline V gene, are SGHDT and YYEEEE. V loses 4 bases of germline sequence and J loses 7 bases, and the interval between the two ends is 21 bases. Here is what the overall study found, with its caveats: A small share of clonotypes occurred in both CD4 and CD8 compartments, likely arising from convergent recombination. FACS-sorted repertoires could contain abundant contaminating clonotypes from the bulk population, so computational filtering was required. Compared with the primary T-cell response, the secondary T-cell response was faster but weaker, reaching its peak on day 5 rather than on day 15. After the booster, most clones that had expanded after primary vaccination were detected again (almost 97% of CD4 and around nine tenths of CD8), suggesting broad maintenance of memory. Because the study included only a couple of donors, the extent to which the findings can be generalized is limited.

Sample treatment or condition, as interpreted from the label and publication: live attenuated yellow fever vaccine strain. Two biological replicates of bulk PBMCs were collected at each blood-draw timepoint. A standard Ficoll-Paque protocol was used to isolate PBMCs from peripheral blood. TriZol was used to extract RNA from bulk PBMCs, from CD4 and CD8 fractions, and from dextramer-positive and dextramer-negative fractions. Synthesis of TCR cDNA relied on 5'RACE template switching, a step that introduced a universal primer site along with unique molecular identifiers. cDNA synthesis was primed from both the TCR alpha and TCR beta constant segments. Libraries were amplified in two PCR steps, with sample barcodes and sequencing adapters added in the second step. Sequencing of the libraries was done on either Illumina HiSeq 2500 (2x100 bp) or NovaSeq (2x150 bp). The paper's data handling went like this. Reads were demultiplexed and collapsed into UMI consensus sequences with MIGEC, and V(D)J alignment was performed with MiXCR. Vaccine-responding clonotypes were identified with edgeR using replicate PBMC samples, with FDR below 0.01 and a log2 fold change above 5 up to day 15 being required. Each bulk clonotype received a CD4 or CD8 identity based on whether the sequenced CD4 or CD8 repertoire contained that clonotype at higher abundance. TCRdb reran the public reads through fastp at Q25 and MiXCR, keeping productive beta chains. Each CDR3 protein appears once, grouped with its most common genes and DNA. These V and J calls are TCRdb output, not the study's own analysis. The table for this sample lists 450,000 to 550,000 distinct CDR3 sequences; about 19% of them were counted only once. The leading ten clones occupy roughly an eighth of the sample.

The specimen comprised PBMCs, sampled 15 days after the yellow fever booster vaccination. Recombination linked TRBV5-6 to TRBJ2-7; there is no confident call for the D gene. This TCR was sampled from a man younger than 45 who received the YFV17D yellow fever vaccine. CDR3 reads: CASSTRIRPRWEQYF. The nucleotide sequence is TGTGCCAGCAGCACACGAATAAGACCCCGCTGGGAGCAGTACTTC.